A selection of T cell receptor beta chains follows, all from one sample in a study of blood T cell repertoires in COVID-19. Profiled with immunoSEQ multiplex PCR; TCRdb holds only in-frame clones, not every one. This sample yields about 180,000 clones, of which roughly 82% are seen a single time; roughly 9.1% belongs to the top ten. Specimen: peripheral blood. The receptors derive from a woman aged 70-85 years with acute or convalescent COVID-19. Each CDR3 is given with its conserved first and last residue. For some rows the clone size is stated as once, few or many, or as a class when expanded; others skip it.

V	size	J	CDR3
TRBV19	NA	TRBJ2-1	CASSIGLAGKDEQFF
TRBV6-1	NA	TRBJ2-7	CASSEYQGAYEQYF
TRBV10-3	NA	TRBJ1-2	CAIGNRDGYTF
TRBV19	NA	TRBJ2-5	CASSIGAVQETQYF
TRBV12-5	NA	TRBJ1-1	CASKGGVPNTEAFF
TRBV30	NA	TRBJ2-7	CAWSASRPVRFYEQYF
TRBV24-1	few	TRBJ1-2	CATSDYIGYTF
TRBV3-1/TRBV3-2	NA	TRBJ2-2	CASSQESGRGGGELFF
TRBV14	NA	TRBJ1-2	CASSQEIGQGRITDGYTF
TRBV12-3/TRBV12-4	NA	TRBJ1-1	CASSLGGRSEAFF
TRBV7-3	NA	TRBJ2-3	CASSFSGGTDTQYF
TRBV19	NA	TRBJ1-5	CASSIVPRQGSNQPQHF
TRBV19	NA	TRBJ1-2	CASSPGTGANYGYTF
TRBV7-2	NA	TRBJ1-6	CASTLNRMGNSPLHF
TRBV6-1	NA	TRBJ1-5	CASSESGAGWQPQHF
TRBV7-2	NA	TRBJ2-7	CASSPEREGLDEQYF